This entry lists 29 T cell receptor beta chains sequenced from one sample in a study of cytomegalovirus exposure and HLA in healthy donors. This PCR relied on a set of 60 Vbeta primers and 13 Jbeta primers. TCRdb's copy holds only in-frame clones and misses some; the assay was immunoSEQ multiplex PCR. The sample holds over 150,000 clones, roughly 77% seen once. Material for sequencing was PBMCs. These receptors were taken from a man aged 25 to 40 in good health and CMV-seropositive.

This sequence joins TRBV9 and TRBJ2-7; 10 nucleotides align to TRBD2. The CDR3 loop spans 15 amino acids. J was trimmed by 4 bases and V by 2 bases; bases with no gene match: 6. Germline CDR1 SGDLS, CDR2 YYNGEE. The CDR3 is CASSVSSGGWYEQYF. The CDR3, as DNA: TGTGCCAGCAGCGTGTCTAGCGGGGGCTGGTACGAGCAGTACTTC.

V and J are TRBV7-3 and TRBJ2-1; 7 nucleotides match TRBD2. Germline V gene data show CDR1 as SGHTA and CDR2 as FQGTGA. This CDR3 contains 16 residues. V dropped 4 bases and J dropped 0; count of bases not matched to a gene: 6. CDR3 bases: TGTGCCAGCAGCTCGCTAGCGGTAAGCTCCTACAATGAGCAGTTCTTC. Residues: CASSSLAVSSYNEQFF.

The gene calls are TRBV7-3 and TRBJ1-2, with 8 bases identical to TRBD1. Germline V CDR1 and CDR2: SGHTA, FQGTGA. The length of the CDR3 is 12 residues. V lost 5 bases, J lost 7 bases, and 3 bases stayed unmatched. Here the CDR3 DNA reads TGTGCCAGCAGCCCAGGACAGGGTGGCTACACCTTC. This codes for CASSPGQGGYTF.

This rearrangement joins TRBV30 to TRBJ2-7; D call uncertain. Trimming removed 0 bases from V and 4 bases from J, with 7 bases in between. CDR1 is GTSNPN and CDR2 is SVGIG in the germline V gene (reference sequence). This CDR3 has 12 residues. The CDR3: CAWSVMRYEQYF. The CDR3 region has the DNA TGTGCCTGGAGTGTGATGCGTTACGAGCAGTACTTC.

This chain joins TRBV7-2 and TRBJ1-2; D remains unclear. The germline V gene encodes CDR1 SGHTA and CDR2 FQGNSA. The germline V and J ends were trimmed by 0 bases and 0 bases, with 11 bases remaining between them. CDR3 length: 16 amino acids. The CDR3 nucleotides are TGTGCCAGCAGCTTAGCCTCCCCACTAACTAACTATGGCTACACCTTC. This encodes CASSLASPLTNYGYTF.

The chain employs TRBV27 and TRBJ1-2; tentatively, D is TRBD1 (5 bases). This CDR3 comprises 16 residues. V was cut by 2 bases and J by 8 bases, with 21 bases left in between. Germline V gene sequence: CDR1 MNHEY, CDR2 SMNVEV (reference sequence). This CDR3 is CASSLGPPQGVWGYTF. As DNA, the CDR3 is TGTGCCAGCAGTTTAGGCCCCCCGCAGGGCGTGTGGGGCTACACCTTC.

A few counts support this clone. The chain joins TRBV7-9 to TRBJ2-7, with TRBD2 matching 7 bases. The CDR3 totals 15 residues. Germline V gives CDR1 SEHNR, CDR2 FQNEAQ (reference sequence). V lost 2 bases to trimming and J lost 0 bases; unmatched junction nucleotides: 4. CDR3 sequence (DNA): TGTGCCAGCAGCTTACATAGCGGGTCCTCCTACGAGCAGTACTTC. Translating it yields CASSLHSGSSYEQYF.

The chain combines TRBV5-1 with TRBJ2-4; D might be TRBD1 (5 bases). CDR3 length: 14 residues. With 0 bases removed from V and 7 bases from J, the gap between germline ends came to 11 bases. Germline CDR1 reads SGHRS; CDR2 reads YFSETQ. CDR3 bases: TGCGCCAGCAGCTTGGAAGGGGTACGGAACATTCAGTACTTC. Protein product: CASSLEGVRNIQYF.

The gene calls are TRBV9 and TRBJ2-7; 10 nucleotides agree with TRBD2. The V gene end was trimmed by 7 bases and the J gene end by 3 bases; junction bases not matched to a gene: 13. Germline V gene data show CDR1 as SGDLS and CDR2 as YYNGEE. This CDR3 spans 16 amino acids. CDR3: CASAKGRGLASYEQYF. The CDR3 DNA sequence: TGTGCCAGCGCTAAGGGCCGGGGACTAGCGAGCTACGAGCAGTACTTC.

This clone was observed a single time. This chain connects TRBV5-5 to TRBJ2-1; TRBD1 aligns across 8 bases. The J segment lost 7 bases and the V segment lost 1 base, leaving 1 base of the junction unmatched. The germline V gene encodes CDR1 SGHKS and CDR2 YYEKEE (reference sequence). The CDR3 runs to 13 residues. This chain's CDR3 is CASSLHRGNEQFF. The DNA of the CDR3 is TGTGCCAGCAGCTTGCACAGGGGGAATGAGCAGTTCTTC.

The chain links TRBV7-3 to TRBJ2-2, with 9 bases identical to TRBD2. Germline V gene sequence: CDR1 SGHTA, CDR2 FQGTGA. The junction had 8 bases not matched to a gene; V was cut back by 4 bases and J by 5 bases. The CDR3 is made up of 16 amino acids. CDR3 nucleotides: TGTGCCAGCAGCTCGGAAGCGGGGGGAGGGACCGGGGAGCTGTTTTTT. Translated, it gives CASSSEAGGGTGELFF. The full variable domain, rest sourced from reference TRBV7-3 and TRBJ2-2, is GAGVSQTPSNKVTEKGKYVELRCDPISGHTALYWYRQSLGQGPEFLIYFQGTGAADDSGLPNDRFFAVRPEGSVSTLKIQRTERGDSAVYLCASSSEAGGGTGELFFGEGSRLTVL.

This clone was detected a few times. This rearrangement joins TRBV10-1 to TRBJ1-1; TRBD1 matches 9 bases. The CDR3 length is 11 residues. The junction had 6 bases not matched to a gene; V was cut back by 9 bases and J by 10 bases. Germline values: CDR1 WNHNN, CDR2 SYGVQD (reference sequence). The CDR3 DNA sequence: TGCGCCAGTGGGACGACAGGGGGAGCTTTCTTT. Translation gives CASGTTGGAFF.

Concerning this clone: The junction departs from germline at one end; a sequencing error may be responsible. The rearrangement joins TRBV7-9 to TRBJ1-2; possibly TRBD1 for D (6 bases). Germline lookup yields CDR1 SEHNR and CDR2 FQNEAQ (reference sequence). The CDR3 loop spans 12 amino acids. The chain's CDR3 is CSSSPGQSGYTF. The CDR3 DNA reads TGTTCCAGCAGCCCAGGACAGTCTGGCTACACCTTC.

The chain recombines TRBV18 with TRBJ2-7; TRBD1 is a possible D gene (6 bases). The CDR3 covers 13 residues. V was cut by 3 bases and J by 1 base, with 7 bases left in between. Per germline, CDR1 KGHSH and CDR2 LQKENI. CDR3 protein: CASSPDRSYEQYF. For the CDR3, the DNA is TGTGCCAGCTCACCCGACAGGTCCTACGAGCAGTACTTC.

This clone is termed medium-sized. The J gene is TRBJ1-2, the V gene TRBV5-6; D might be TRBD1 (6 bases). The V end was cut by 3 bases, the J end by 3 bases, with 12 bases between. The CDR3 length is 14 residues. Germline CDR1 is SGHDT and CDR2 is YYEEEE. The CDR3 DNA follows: TGTGCCAGCAGCTCAAGGGGGGGGTACTATGGCTACACCTTC. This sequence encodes CASSSRGGYYGYTF.

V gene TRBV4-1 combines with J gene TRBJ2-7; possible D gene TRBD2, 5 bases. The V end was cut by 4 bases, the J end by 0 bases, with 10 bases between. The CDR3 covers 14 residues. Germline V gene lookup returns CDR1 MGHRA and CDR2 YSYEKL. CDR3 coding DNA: TGCGCCAGCAGCCCGGACGAGGGCTCCTACGAGCAGTACTTC. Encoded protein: CASSPDEGSYEQYF.

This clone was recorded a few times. DNA for the CDR3: TGTGCCAGCAGCCGGAACCGACAGGGGCACTATGGCTACACCTTC. This encodes CASSRNRQGHYGYTF. The genes are TRBV7-2 and TRBJ1-2; 8 positions match TRBD1. Trimming cost V 5 bases and J 3 bases; bases outside gene matches: 8. The V gene's germline CDR1 is SGHTA and CDR2 FQGNSA. The CDR3 extends over 15 amino acids.

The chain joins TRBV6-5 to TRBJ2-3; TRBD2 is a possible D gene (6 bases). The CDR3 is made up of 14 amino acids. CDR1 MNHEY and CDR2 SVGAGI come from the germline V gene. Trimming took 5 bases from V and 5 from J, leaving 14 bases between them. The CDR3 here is CASSRGLLQDTQYF. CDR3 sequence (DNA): TGTGCCAGCAGTAGAGGACTACTTCAAGATACGCAGTATTTT.

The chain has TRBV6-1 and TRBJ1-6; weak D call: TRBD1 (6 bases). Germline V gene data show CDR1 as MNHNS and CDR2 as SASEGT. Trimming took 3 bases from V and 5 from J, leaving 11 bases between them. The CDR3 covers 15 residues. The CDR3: CASSERGQNNSPLHF. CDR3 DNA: TGTGCCAGCAGTGAGCGTGGACAGAATAATTCACCCCTCCACTTT.

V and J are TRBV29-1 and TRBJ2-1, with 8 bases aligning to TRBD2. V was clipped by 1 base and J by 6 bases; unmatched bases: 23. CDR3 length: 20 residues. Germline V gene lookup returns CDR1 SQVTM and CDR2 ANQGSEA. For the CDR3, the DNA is TGCAGCGTTGAAGGAAGGGCTAGCGGGCTTCATGCCCGGCACGGCAATGAGCAGTTCTTC. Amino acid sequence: CSVEGRASGLHARHGNEQFF.

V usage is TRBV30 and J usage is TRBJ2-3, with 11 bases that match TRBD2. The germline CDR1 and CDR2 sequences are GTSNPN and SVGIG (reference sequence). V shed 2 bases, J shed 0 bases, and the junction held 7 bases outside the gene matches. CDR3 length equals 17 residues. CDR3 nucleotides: TGTGCCTGGAGTCCCGGACTAGCGGGTGTTAGCACAGATACGCAGTATTTT. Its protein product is CAWSPGLAGVSTDTQYF.

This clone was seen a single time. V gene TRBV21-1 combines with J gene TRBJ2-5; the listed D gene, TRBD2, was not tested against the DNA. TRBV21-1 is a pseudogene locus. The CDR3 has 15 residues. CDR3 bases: TGTGCCAGCAGCATGACTAGCGGGGCCCAAGAGACCCAGTACTTC. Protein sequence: CASSMTSGAQETQYF.

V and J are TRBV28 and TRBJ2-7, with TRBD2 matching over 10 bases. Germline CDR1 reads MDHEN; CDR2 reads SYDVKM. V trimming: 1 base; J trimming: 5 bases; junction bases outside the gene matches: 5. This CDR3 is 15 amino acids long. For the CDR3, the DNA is TGTGCCAGCAGTTTATATTCTAGCGGGAGACACGAGCAGTACTTC. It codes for CASSLYSSGRHEQYF.

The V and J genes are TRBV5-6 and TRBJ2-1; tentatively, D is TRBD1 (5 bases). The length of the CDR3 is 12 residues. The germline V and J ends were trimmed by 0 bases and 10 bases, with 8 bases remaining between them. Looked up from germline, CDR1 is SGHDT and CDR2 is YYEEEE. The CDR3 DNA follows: TGTGCCAGCAGCTTGGACAGGCCCGAGCAGTTCTTC. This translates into CASSLDRPEQFF.

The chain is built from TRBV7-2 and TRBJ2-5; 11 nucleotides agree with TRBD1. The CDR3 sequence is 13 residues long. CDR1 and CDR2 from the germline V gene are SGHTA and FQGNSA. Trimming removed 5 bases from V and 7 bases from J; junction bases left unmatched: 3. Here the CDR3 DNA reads TGTGCCAGCAGCCAGGGACAGGGGGGGACCCAGTACTTC. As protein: CASSQGQGGTQYF.

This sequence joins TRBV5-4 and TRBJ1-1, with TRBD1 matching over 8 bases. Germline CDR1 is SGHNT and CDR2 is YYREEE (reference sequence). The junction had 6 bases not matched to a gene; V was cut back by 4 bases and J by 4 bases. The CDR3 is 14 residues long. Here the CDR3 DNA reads TGTGCCAGCAGCCGAGCGACAGGGGCCACTGAAGCTTTCTTT. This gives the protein CASSRATGATEAFF.

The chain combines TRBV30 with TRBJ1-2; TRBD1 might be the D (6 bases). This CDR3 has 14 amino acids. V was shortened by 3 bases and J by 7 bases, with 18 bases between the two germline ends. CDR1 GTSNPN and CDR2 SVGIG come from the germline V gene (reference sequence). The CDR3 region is CAWRPPRQDAGYTF. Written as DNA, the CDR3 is TGTGCCTGGAGGCCCCCCCGACAGGATGCTGGCTACACCTTC.

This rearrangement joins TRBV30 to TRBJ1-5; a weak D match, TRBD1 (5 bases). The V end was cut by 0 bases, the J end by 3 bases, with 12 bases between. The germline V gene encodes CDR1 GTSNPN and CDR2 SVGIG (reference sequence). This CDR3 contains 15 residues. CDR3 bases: TGTGCCTGGAGTGTAAAAGGGGTGCACAATCAGCCCCAGCATTTT. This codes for CAWSVKGVHNQPQHF.

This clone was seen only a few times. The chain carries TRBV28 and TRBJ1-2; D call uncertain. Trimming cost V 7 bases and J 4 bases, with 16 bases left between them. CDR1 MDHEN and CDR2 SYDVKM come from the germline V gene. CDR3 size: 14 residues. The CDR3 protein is CASTPRPGPYGYTF. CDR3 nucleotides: TGTGCCAGCACCCCTCGGCCTGGGCCCTATGGCTACACCTTC.